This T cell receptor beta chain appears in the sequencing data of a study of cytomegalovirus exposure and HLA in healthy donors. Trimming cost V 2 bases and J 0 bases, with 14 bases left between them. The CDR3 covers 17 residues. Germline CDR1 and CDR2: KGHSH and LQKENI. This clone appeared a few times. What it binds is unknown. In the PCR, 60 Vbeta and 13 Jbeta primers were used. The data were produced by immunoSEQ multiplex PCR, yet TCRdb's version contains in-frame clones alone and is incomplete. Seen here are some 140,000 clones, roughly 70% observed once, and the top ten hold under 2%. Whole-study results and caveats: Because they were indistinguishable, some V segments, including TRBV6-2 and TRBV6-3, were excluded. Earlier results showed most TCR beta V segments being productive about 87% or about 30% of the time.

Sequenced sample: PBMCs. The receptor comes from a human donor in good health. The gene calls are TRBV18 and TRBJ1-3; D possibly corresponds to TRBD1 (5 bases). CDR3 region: CASSPWAGKSSGNTIYF. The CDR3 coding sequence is TGTGCCAGCTCACCATGGGCAGGGAAGAGCTCTGGAAACACCATATATTTT.